This T cell receptor beta chain is from a study of blood T cell repertoires in COVID-19. On the study more broadly: Specimens from acute and convalescent COVID-19 originated in the United States, Italy and Spain. PBMCs, B-cell-depleted T cells, or T cells were the source of the cDNA or gDNA that made up the material.

Germline CDR1 and CDR2: MNHEY and SVGAGI. V shed 3 bases and J shed 4 bases, with 12 bases lying between them. The CDR3 contains 14 residues. In the study's own analysis: It was from reference gene primer amplification that nucleated cell counts were estimated. Sequencing was performed with immunoSEQ multiplex PCR; in TCRdb, only in-frame clones are kept and a portion is missing. V and J calls and clone size are copied from that table; D and trimming were computed from the DNA. The table shows 120,000 to 150,000 clones, with around 86% occurring only once. Material for sequencing was peripheral blood. The source of this sequence is a human donor in a cohort sampled during active COVID-19. The V gene is TRBV6-5, the J gene TRBJ1-1; D is unclear. The CDR3: CASSYSEGTTEAFF. Here the CDR3 DNA reads TGTGCCAGCAGTTATTCCGAGGGAACCACTGAAGCTTTCTTT.